One sample yielded the 11 T cell receptor beta chains listed below, sequenced in a study of blood T cell repertoires in COVID-19. The protocol was immunoSEQ multiplex PCR, while the TCRdb copy is restricted to in-frame clones and leaves out a portion. The sample has 200,000 or so clones, almost 90% seen once; the top ten hold around 2.8%. The sequencing sample was made of peripheral blood. These receptors came from a woman aged 60 to 75 with acute or convalescent COVID-19.

This chain joins TRBV6-1 and TRBJ2-2; 8 bases line up with TRBD2. V was pared by 0 bases and J by 0 bases, with 3 bases of the junction left unmatched. The CDR3 has 17 amino acids. Per the germline V gene, CDR1 is MNHNS and CDR2 is SASEGT. The CDR3 region has the DNA TGTGCCAGCAGTGAAGCAGGAGCGGGAGCGAACACCGGGGAGCTGTTTTTT. The encoded protein is CASSEAGAGANTGELFF.

The V and J genes are TRBV7-6 and TRBJ1-1, with D perhaps matching TRBD1 (5 bases). In germline, CDR1 is SGHVS, CDR2 FNYEAQ. This CDR3 has 14 residues. V lost 0 bases and J lost 1, with 6 bases in between. The CDR3 nucleotides read TGTGCCAGCAGCTTAGCGGGGCAGAACACTGAAGCTTTCTTT. The encoded protein is CASSLAGQNTEAFF.

The chain recombines TRBV5-4 with TRBJ2-2; TRBD2 aligns across 7 bases. Unmatched junction bases numbered 4, after V lost 1 base and J lost 4 bases. CDR3 length: 15 amino acids. Germline lookup yields CDR1 SGHNT and CDR2 YYREEE (reference sequence). Written as DNA, the CDR3 is TGTGCCAGCAGCTTGAACCCGGGAGGCACCGGGGAGCTGTTTTTT. Translating it yields CASSLNPGGTGELFF.

The J gene is TRBJ2-2, the V gene TRBV7-3; 8 bases align to TRBD1. Germline CDR1 reads SGHTA; CDR2 reads FQGTGA. The CDR3 consists of 17 residues. V was pared by 3 bases and J by 1 base, with 7 bases of the junction left unmatched. CDR3 amino acids: CASSLEFGTGNTGELFF. CDR3 coding DNA: TGTGCCAGCAGCTTGGAGTTCGGGACAGGGAACACCGGGGAGCTGTTTTTT.

The chain recombines TRBV5-1 with TRBJ1-2, with 9 bases identical to TRBD1. The junction had 6 bases not matched to a gene; V was cut back by 2 bases and J by 4 bases. Germline V gene data show CDR1 as SGHRS and CDR2 as YFSETQ. The CDR3 is made up of 15 amino acids. The CDR3 DNA is TGCGCCAGCAGCTTTGACCCGACAGGGGGCTATGGCTACACCTTC. Translation: CASSFDPTGGYGYTF.

The CDR3 is CASSTFREAGELFF. CDR3 coding DNA: TGCGCCAGCAGCACCTTTCGGGAGGCCGGGGAGCTGTTTTTT. J is TRBJ2-2 and V is TRBV5-1; TRBD2 matches at 7 bases. The CDR3 consists of 14 residues. Germline V lookup: CDR1 SGHRS, CDR2 YFSETQ. Unmatched junction bases numbered 6, after V lost 4 bases and J lost 6 bases.

V usage is TRBV28 and J usage is TRBJ1-2; TRBD1 matches 10 bases. CDR1 is MDHEN, CDR2 SYDVKM, per germline. The V and J ends lost 4 bases and 5 bases, in that order; junction bases with no gene match: 4. CDR3 length equals 14 residues. CDR3 sequence: CASSSDRGRYGYTF. CDR3 DNA sequence: TGTGCCAGCAGTTCAGACAGGGGGCGGTATGGCTACACCTTC.

V and J are TRBV7-2 and TRBJ2-2; TRBD1 aligns across 10 bases. Trimming cost V 5 bases and J 7 bases; bases outside gene matches: 13. CDR1 SGHTA and CDR2 FQGNSA come from the germline V gene. This CDR3 is 17 amino acids long. The CDR3 sequence: CASSPRTGTGAVGELFF. CDR3 coding DNA: TGTGCCAGCAGCCCTAGGACAGGGACAGGGGCGGTCGGGGAGCTGTTTTTT.

V gene TRBV19 combines with J gene TRBJ1-2; TRBD1 matches at 9 bases. Germline values: CDR1 LNHDA, CDR2 SQIVND (reference sequence). Trimming at V came to 1 base and at J to 3 bases, leaving 9 bases not matched to a gene. The CDR3 spans 17 residues. This chain's CDR3 is CASSIGLQGATHYGYTF. As DNA, the CDR3 is TGTGCCAGTAGTATAGGATTACAGGGGGCTACCCACTATGGCTACACCTTC.

This chain links TRBV11-2 with TRBJ1-2; 7 positions match TRBD1. V lost 3 bases, J lost 5 bases, and 6 bases stayed unmatched. The CDR3 length is 14 residues. Germline V gene lookup returns CDR1 SGHAT and CDR2 FQNNGV. The CDR3 is CASSFPQGRYGYTF. The CDR3 DNA reads TGTGCCAGCAGCTTCCCACAGGGGCGGTATGGCTACACCTTC.

The gene calls are TRBV3-1 (or the pseudogene TRBV3-2) and TRBJ2-3; the D gene is possibly TRBD2 (7 bases). Germline V gene sequence: CDR1 LGHDT, CDR2 YNNKEL (reference sequence). The CDR3 has 13 amino acids. V lost 1 base to trimming and J lost 8 bases, with 10 bases between them. This CDR3 reads CASSQGGGRTQYF. The CDR3 region has the DNA TGTGCCAGCAGCCAAGGGGGGGGGCGTACGCAGTATTTT.